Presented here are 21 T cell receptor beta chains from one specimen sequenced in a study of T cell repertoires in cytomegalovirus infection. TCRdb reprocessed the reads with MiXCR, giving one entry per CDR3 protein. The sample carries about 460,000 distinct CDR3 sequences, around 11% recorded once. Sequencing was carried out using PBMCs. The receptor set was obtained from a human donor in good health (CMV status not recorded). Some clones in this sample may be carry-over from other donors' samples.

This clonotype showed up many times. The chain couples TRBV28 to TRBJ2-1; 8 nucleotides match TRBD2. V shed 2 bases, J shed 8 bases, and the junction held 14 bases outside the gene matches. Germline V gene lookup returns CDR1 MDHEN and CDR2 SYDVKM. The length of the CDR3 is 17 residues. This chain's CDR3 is CASSLPRGGSRLHEQFF. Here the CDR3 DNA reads TGTGCCAGCAGTTTACCCCGGGGGGGTTCTAGGCTTCATGAGCAGTTCTTC. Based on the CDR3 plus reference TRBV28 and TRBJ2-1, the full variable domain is DVKVTQSSRYLVKRTGEKVFLECVQDMDHENMFWYRQDPGLGLRLIYFSYDVKMKEKGDIPEGYSVSREKKERFSLILESASTNQTSMYLCASSLPRGGSRLHEQFFGPGTRLTVL.

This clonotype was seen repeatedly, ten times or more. Here the CDR3 reads CASSRGGNSYNEQFF. The CDR3 DNA is TGTGCCAGCAGTCGGGGGGGGAACTCCTACAATGAGCAGTTCTTC. This chain links TRBV6-1 with TRBJ2-1; 8 positions agree with TRBD2. The CDR3 loop spans 15 amino acids. Trimming cost V 5 bases and J 0 bases; bases outside gene matches: 3. The germline gives CDR1 MNHNS, CDR2 SASEGT.

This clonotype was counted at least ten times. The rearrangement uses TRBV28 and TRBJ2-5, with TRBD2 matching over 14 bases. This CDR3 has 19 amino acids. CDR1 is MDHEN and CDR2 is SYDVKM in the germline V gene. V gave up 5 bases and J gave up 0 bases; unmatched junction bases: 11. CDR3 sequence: CASSPPPGLAGVHQETQYF. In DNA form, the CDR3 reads TGTGCCAGCAGTCCCCCCCCGGGACTAGCGGGAGTTCACCAAGAGACCCAGTACTTC.

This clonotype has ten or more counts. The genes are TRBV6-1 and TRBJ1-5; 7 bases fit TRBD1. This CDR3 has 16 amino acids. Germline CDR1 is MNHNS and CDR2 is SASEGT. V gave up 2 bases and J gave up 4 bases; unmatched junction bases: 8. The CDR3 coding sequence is TGTGCCAGCAGTGAATTGTCGGACAGGCCTAATCAGCCCCAGCATTTT. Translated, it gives CASSELSDRPNQPQHF.

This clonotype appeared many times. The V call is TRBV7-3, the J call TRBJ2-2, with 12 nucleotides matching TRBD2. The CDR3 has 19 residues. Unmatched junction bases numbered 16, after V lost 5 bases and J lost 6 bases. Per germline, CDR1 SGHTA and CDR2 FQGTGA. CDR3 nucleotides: TGTGCCAGCAGCCTAAAGACTAGCGGGAGAATGATAGGGTCCGGGGAGCTGTTTTTT. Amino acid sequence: CASSLKTSGRMIGSGELFF.

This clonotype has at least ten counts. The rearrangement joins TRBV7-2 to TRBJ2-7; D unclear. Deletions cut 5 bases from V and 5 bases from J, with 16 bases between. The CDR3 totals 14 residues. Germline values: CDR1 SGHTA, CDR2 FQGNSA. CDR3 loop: CASSPPPLRHEQYF. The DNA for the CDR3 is TGTGCCAGCAGCCCCCCCCCTCTTCGACACGAGCAGTACTTC.

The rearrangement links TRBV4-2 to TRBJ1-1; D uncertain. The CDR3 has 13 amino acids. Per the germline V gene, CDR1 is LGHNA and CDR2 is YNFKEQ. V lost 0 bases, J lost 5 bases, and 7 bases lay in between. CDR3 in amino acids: CASSQEPGTEAFF. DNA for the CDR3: TGTGCCAGCAGCCAAGAGCCGGGGACTGAAGCTTTCTTT.

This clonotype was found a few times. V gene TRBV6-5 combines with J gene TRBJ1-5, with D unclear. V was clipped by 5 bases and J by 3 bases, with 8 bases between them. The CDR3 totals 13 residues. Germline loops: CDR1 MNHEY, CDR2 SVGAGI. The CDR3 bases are TGTGCCAGCAGTCTCGATTTCAATCAGCCCCAGCATTTT. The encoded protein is CASSLDFNQPQHF.

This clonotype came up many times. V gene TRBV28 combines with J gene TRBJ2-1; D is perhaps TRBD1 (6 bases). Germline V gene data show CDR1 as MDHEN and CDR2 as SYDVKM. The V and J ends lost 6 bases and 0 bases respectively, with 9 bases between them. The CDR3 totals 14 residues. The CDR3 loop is CASRGQSSYNEQFF. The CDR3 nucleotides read TGTGCCAGCAGAGGACAGAGCTCCTACAATGAGCAGTTCTTC.

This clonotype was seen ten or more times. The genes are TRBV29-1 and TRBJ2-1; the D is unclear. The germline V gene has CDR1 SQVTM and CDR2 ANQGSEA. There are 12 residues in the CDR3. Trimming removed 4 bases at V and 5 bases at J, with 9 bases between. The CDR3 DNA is TGCAGCGTTGGTACCTACCACAATGAGCAGTTCTTC. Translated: CSVGTYHNEQFF.

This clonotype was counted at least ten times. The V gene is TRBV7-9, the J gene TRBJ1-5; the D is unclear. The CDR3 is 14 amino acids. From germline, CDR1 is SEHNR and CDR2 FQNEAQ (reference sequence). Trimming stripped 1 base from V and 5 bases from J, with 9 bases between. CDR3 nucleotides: TGTGCCAGCAGCTTAGGAGGAGTCGATCAGCCCCAGCATTTT. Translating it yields CASSLGGVDQPQHF.

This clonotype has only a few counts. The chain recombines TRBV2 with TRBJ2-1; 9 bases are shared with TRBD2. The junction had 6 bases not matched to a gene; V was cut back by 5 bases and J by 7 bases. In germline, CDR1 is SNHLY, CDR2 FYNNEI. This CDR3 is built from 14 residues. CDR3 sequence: CASSSRLAENEQFF. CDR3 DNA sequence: TGTGCCAGCAGTTCCAGACTAGCGGAAAATGAGCAGTTCTTC.

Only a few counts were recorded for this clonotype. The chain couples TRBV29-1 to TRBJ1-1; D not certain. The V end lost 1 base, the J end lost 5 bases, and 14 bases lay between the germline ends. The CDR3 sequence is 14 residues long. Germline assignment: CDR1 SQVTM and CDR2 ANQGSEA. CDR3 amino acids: CSVEGELGRTEAFF. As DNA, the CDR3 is TGCAGCGTTGAAGGAGAATTAGGGAGAACTGAAGCTTTCTTT. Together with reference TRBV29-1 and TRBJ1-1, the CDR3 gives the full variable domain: SAVISQKPSRDICQRGTSLTIQCQVDSQVTMMFWYRQQPGQSLTLIATANQGSEATYESGFVIDKFPISRPNLTFSTLTVSNMSPEDSSIYLCSVEGELGRTEAFFGQGTRLTVV.

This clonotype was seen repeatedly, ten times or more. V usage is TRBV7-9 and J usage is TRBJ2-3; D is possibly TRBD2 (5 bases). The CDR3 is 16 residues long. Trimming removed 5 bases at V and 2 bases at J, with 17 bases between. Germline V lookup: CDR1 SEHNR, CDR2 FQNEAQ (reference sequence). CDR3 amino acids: CASSLPVGSVTDTQYF. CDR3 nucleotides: TGTGCCAGCAGCCTCCCTGTGGGTAGCGTCACAGATACGCAGTATTTT.

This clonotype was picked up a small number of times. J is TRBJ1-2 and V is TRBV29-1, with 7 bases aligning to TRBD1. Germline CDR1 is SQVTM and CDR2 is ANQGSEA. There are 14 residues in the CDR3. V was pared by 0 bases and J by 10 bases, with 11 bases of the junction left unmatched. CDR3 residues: CSVEDRQGPFSYTF. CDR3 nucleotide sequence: TGCAGCGTTGAAGATAGACAGGGTCCCTTTTCCTACACCTTC.

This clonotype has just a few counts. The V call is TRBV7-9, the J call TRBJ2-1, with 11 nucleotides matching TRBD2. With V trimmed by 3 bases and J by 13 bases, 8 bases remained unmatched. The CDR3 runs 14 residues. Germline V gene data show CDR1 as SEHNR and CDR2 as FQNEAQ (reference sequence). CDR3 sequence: CASSFRISGGEQFF. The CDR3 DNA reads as TGTGCCAGCAGCTTTAGAATTAGCGGGGGGGAACAGTTCTTC.

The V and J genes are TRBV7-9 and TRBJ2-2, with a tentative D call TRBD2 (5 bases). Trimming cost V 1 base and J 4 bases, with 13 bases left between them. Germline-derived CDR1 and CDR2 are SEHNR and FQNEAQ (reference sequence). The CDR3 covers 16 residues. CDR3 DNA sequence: TGTGCCAGCAGCTTAGTGGAGGCTGTGGGCACCGGGGAGCTGTTTTTT. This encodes CASSLVEAVGTGELFF.

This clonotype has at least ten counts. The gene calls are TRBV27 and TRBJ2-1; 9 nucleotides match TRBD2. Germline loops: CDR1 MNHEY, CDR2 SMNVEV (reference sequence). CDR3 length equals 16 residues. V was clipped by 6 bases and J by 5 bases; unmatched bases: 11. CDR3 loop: CASSPDSGRPHNEQFF. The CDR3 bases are TGTGCCAGCAGCCCCGATAGCGGGAGACCCCACAATGAGCAGTTCTTC.

The CDR3 spells CASSTRQGEGYTF. The CDR3 coding sequence is TGTGCCAGCAGCACCCGACAGGGGGAGGGCTACACCTTC. The chain is built from TRBV7-2 and TRBJ1-2, with TRBD1 matching 9 bases. V shed 5 bases and J 8 bases; nucleotides not matched to a gene: 6. Germline CDR1 is SGHTA and CDR2 is FQGNSA. This CDR3 has 13 residues.

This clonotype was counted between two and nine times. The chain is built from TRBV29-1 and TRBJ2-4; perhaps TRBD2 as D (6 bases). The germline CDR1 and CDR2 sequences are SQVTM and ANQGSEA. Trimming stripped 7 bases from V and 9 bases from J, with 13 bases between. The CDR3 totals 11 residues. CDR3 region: CSGAEGTIQYF. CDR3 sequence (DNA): TGCAGCGGGGCGGAGGGGACCATTCAGTACTTC.

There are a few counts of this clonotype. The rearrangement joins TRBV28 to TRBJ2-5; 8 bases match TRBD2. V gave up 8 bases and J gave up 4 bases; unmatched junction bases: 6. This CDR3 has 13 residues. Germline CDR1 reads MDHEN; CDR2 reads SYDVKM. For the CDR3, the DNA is TGTGCCAGCGTCCCTCTAGCGGGAGAGACCCAGTACTTC. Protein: CASVPLAGETQYF.